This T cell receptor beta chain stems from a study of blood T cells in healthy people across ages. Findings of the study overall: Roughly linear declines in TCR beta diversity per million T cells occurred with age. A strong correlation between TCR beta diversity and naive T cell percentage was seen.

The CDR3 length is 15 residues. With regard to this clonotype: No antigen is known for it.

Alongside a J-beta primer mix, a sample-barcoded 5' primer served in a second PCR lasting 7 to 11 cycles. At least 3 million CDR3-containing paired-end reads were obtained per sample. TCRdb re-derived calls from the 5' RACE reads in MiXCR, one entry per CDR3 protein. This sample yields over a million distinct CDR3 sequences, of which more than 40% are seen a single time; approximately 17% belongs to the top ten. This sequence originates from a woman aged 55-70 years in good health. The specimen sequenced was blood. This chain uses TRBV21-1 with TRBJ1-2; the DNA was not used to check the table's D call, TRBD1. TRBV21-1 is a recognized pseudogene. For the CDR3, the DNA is TGTGCCAGCATCCCCCGGGACAGGGCGGGATATGGCTACACCTTC. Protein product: CASIPRDRAGYGYTF.